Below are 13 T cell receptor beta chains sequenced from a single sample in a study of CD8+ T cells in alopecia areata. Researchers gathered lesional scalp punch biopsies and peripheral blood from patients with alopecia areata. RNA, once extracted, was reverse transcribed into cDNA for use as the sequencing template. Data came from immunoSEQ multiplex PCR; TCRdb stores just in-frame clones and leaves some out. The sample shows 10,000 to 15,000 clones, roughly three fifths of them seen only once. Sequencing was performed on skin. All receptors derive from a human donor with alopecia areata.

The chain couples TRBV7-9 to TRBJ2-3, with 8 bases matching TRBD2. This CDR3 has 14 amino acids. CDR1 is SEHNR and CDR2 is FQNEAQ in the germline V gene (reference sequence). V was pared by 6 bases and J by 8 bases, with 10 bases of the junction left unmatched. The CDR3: CASSGGGQAVTQYF. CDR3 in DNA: TGTGCCAGCAGTGGCGGGGGGCAAGCAGTTACGCAGTATTTT.

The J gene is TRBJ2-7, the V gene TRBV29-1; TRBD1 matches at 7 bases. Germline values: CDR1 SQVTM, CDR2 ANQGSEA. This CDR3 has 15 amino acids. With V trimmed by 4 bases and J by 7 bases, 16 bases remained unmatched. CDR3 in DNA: TGCAGCGTTGTTCTTCGGTTTACAGGGGCAGTGGAGCAGTACTTC. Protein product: CSVVLRFTGAVEQYF.

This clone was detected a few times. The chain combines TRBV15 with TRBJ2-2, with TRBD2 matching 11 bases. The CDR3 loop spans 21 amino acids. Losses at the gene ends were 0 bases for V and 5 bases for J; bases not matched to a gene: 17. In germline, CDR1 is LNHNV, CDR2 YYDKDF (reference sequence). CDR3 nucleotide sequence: TGTGCCACCAGCAGAGAACCGGGACTAGCGGAGTTCTTCCGAGGGACCGGGGAGCTGTTTTTT. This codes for CATSREPGLAEFFRGTGELFF.

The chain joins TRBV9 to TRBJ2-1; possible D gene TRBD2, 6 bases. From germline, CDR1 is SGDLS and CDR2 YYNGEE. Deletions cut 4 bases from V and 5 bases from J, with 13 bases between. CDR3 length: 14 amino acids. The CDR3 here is CASSLRESHNEQFF. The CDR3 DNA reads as TGTGCCAGCAGCTTACGGGAGTCCCACAATGAGCAGTTCTTC.

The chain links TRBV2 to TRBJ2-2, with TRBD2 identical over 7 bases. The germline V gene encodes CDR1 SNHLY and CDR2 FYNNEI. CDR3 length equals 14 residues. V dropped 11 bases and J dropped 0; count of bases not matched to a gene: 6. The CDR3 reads CAGGGLANTGELFF. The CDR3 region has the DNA TGTGCCGGGGGAGGGTTGGCGAACACCGGGGAGCTGTTTTTT.

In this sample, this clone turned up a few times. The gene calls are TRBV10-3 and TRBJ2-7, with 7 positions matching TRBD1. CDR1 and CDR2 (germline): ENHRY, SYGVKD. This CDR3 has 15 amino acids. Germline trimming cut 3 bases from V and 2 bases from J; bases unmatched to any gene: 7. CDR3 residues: CAISDHGTATYEQYF. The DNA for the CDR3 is TGTGCCATCAGTGACCACGGGACAGCAACCTACGAGCAGTACTTC.

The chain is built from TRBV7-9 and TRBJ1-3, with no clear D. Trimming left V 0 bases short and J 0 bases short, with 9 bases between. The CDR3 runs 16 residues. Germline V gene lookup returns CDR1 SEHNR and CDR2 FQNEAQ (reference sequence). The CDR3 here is CASSLASGYSGNTIYF. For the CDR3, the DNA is TGTGCCAGCAGCTTAGCATCCGGATACTCTGGAAACACCATATATTTT.

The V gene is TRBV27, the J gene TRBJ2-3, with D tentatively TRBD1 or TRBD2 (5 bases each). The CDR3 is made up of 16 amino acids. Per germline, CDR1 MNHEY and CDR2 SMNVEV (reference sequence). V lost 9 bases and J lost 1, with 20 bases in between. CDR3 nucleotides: TGTGCCAGTCGGGGCGCGAGGCGATTCGGCACAGATACGCAGTATTTT. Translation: CASRGARRFGTDTQYF.

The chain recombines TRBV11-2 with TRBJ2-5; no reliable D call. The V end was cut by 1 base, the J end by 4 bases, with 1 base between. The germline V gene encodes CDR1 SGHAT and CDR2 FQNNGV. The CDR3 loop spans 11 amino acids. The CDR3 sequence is CASSLVETQYF. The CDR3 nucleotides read TGTGCCAGCAGCTTAGTAGAGACCCAGTACTTC.

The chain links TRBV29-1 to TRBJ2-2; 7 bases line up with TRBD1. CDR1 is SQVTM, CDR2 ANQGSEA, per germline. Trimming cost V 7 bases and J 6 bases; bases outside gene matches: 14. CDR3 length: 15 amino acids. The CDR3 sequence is CSGASATGNAGELFF. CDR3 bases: TGCAGCGGAGCATCCGCGACAGGGAATGCCGGGGAGCTGTTTTTT.

CDR3 bases: TGTGCCAGCAGGAAGACAGGAGACATTCAGTACTTC. Translation: CASRKTGDIQYF. The chain joins TRBV6-6 to TRBJ2-4, with D possibly being TRBD1 (6 bases). The CDR3 has 12 amino acids. Trimming took off 6 bases at V and 8 bases at J, with 11 bases between the two ends. Germline V lookup: CDR1 MNHNY, CDR2 SVGAGI (reference sequence).

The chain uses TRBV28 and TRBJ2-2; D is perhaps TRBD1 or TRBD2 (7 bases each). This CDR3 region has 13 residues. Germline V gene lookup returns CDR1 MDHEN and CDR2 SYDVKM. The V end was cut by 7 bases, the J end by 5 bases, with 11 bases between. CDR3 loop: CASNQGGTGELFF. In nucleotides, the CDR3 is TGTGCCAGCAACCAGGGGGGGACCGGGGAGCTGTTTTTT.

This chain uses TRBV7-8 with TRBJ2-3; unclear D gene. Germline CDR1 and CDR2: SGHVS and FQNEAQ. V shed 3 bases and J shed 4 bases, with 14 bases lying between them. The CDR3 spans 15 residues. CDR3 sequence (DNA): TGTGCCAGCAGCTTGGGGATGAGTTCCCCAGATACGCAGTATTTT. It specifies CASSLGMSSPDTQYF.